Listed here are 28 T cell receptor beta chains from one sample, sequenced in a study of blood T cell repertoires in COVID-19. Sequenced by immunoSEQ multiplex PCR; TCRdb stores in-frame clones only, minus some. The sample includes 130,000 to 150,000 clones, around nine tenths of them seen just once. Sequencing input: peripheral blood. The receptors were sampled from a woman aged 45-59 years with active or convalescent COVID-19.

V is TRBV6-2 or TRBV6-3 and J is TRBJ2-7; 8 bases match TRBD1. This CDR3 is 13 amino acids long. Germline values: CDR1 MNHEY, CDR2 SVGEGT. V was clipped by 6 bases and J by 6 bases; unmatched bases: 7. CDR3 bases: TGTGCCAGCAGCTCGGCGACAGGGGTCGAGCAGTACTTC. It yields the protein CASSSATGVEQYF.

The chain joins TRBV7-9 to TRBJ2-1; TRBD2 matches 8 bases. Germline V lookup: CDR1 SEHNR, CDR2 FQNEAQ (reference sequence). V lost 2 bases and J lost 5; bases outside the gene matches: 11. The CDR3 runs 17 residues. The CDR3 here is CASSLSRLATFHNEQFF. CDR3 nucleotide sequence: TGTGCCAGCAGCTTATCTCGACTAGCGACGTTCCACAATGAGCAGTTCTTC.

This CDR3 reads CASSHNGKPDKPEAFF. Written as DNA, the CDR3 is TGTGCCAGTAGTCACAATGGCAAACCGGACAAGCCTGAAGCTTTCTTT. V and J are TRBV19 and TRBJ1-1; tentatively, D is TRBD1 (5 bases). Germline CDR1 and CDR2: LNHDA and SQIVND (reference sequence). The CDR3 loop spans 16 amino acids. Trimming cost V 5 bases and J 6 bases, with 22 bases left between them.

The V gene is TRBV5-1, the J gene TRBJ2-7, with D maybe TRBD1 (6 bases). Per germline, CDR1 SGHRS and CDR2 YFSETQ. V was pared by 4 bases and J by 5 bases, with 16 bases between. The CDR3 has 14 residues. CDR3 sequence: CASSLRDNDDEQYF. DNA of the CDR3: TGCGCCAGCAGCCTCCGGGACAATGATGACGAGCAGTACTTC. Variable domain in full (rest from reference TRBV5-1 and TRBJ2-7): KAGVTQTPRYLIKTRGQQVTLSCSPISGHRSVSWYQQTPGQGLQFLFEYFSETQRNKGNFPGRFSGRQFSNSRSEMNVSTLELGDSALYLCASSLRDNDDEQYFGPGTRLTVT.

The chain uses TRBV5-5 and TRBJ2-5, with D uncertain. The V end was cut by 1 base, the J end by 2 bases, with 9 bases between. The V gene's germline CDR1 is SGHKS and CDR2 YYEKEE (reference sequence). This CDR3 is built from 14 residues. The CDR3 loop is CASSLYKPQETQYF. CDR3 in DNA: TGTGCCAGCAGCTTGTACAAACCTCAAGAGACCCAGTACTTC.

This clone came up a few times. The rearrangement joins TRBV6-6 to TRBJ1-1, with TRBD1 matching over 12 bases. V shed 6 bases, J shed 0 bases, and the junction held 5 bases outside the gene matches. CDR1 is MNHNY, CDR2 SVGAGI, per germline (reference sequence). The CDR3 totals 16 residues. The DNA for the CDR3 is TGTGCCAGCAGACCGGGACAGGGGGCGATGAACACTGAAGCTTTCTTT. This sequence encodes CASRPGQGAMNTEAFF.

The chain is built from TRBV7-6 and TRBJ2-1, with a tentative D call TRBD2 (6 bases). Germline values: CDR1 SGHVS, CDR2 FNYEAQ. This CDR3 has 15 residues. The ends were cut back, 0 bases at V and 4 bases at J, with 10 bases in the middle. CDR3 in amino acids: CASSLAGAGYNEQFF. Written as DNA, the CDR3 is TGTGCCAGCAGCTTAGCGGGAGCGGGTTACAATGAGCAGTTCTTC.

This chain links TRBV6-5 with TRBJ1-6, with no clear D. There are 16 residues in the CDR3. V lost 2 bases to trimming and J lost 7 bases, with 15 bases between them. Germline V CDR1 and CDR2: MNHEY, SVGAGI. This CDR3 reads CASSYEAANSNSPLHF. The CDR3 region has the DNA TGTGCCAGCAGTTACGAGGCAGCGAACTCGAATTCACCCCTCCACTTT.

The chain recombines TRBV12-3 or TRBV12-4 with TRBJ2-7; the D is unclear. The CDR3 sequence is 12 residues long. The ends were cut back, 2 bases at V and 2 bases at J, with 4 bases in the middle. DNA for the CDR3: TGTGCCAGCAGTTTATCAACCTACGAGCAGTACTTC. Protein product: CASSLSTYEQYF.

This chain connects TRBV11-2 to TRBJ1-5; TRBD1 aligns across 11 bases. The CDR3 is 17 amino acids. Trimming took 3 bases from V and 0 from J; bases not matched to a gene: 4. Germline-derived CDR1 and CDR2 are SGHAT and FQNNGV. This chain's CDR3 is CASSLGQGVYSNQPQHF. CDR3 bases: TGTGCCAGCAGCTTGGGACAGGGGGTTTATAGCAATCAGCCCCAGCATTTT.

The rearrangement links TRBV3-1 (or the pseudogene TRBV3-2) to TRBJ2-5; 14 nucleotides line up with TRBD2. The CDR3 consists of 17 residues. The V segment lost 0 bases and the J segment 5 bases; nucleotides outside the gene matches: 5. Germline V gene sequence: CDR1 LGHDT, CDR2 YNNKEL (reference sequence). As DNA, the CDR3 is TGTGCCAGCAGCCAAGATCGGAGGACTAGCGGGAGGGAGACCCAGTACTTC. Protein product: CASSQDRRTSGRETQYF.

This chain uses TRBV19 with TRBJ2-7; D gene unclear. Germline lookup yields CDR1 LNHDA and CDR2 SQIVND (reference sequence). This CDR3 has 11 residues. V was shortened by 6 bases and J by 3 bases, with 6 bases between the two germline ends. The CDR3 protein is CASSPLYEQYF. In nucleotides, the CDR3 is TGTGCCAGTAGCCCCCTCTACGAGCAGTACTTC. Based on the CDR3 plus reference TRBV19 and TRBJ2-7, the full variable domain is DGGITQSPKYLFRKEGQNVTLSCEQNLNHDAMYWYRQDPGQGLRLIYYSQIVNDFQKGDIAEGYSVSREKKESFPLTVTSAQKNPTAFYLCASSPLYEQYFGPGTRLTVT.

This chain connects TRBV7-9 to TRBJ1-1; tentatively, D is TRBD1 (5 bases). CDR1 and CDR2 from the germline V gene are SEHNR and FQNEAQ (reference sequence). Trimming left V 3 bases short and J 2 bases short, with 19 bases between. The CDR3 sequence is 17 residues long. The CDR3 region is CASSLGRGKGPNTEAFF. As DNA, the CDR3 is TGTGCCAGCAGCTTGGGGAGGGGTAAGGGCCCCAACACTGAAGCTTTCTTT. The whole variable domain, filled in from reference TRBV7-9 and TRBJ1-1, reads DTGVSQNPRHKITKRGQNVTFRCDPISEHNRLYWYRQTLGQGPEFLTYFQNEAQLEKSRLLSDRFSAERPKGSFSTLEIQRTEQGDSAMYLCASSLGRGKGPNTEAFFGQGTRLTVV.

The rearrangement uses TRBV19 and TRBJ1-6; no clear D. The CDR3 runs to 17 residues. V lost 5 bases, J lost 0 bases, and 14 bases lay in between. Germline CDR1 LNHDA, CDR2 SQIVND (reference sequence). Here the CDR3 DNA reads TGTGCCAGTAGTCCCTTATTGGAGAGCTCCTATAATTCACCCCTCCACTTT. Translation gives CASSPLLESSYNSPLHF.

The V and J genes are TRBV19 and TRBJ2-3, with 8 nucleotides matching TRBD2. Looked up from germline, CDR1 is LNHDA and CDR2 is SQIVND (reference sequence). The CDR3 is made up of 15 amino acids. Trimming at V came to 7 bases and at J to 0 bases, leaving 6 bases not matched to a gene. CDR3: CASNQVAGSTDTQYF. The CDR3 bases are TGTGCCAGTAATCAAGTAGCGGGGAGCACAGATACGCAGTATTTT. Full variable domain (rest looked up from reference TRBV19 and TRBJ2-3): DGGITQSPKYLFRKEGQNVTLSCEQNLNHDAMYWYRQDPGQGLRLIYYSQIVNDFQKGDIAEGYSVSREKKESFPLTVTSAQKNPTAFYLCASNQVAGSTDTQYFGPGTRLTVL.

The gene calls are TRBV18 and TRBJ2-5, with TRBD1 matching over 9 bases. Germline lookup yields CDR1 KGHSH and CDR2 LQKENI. J lost 4 bases, V lost 1 base, and 4 bases had no gene match. This CDR3 is 15 amino acids long. Here the CDR3 DNA reads TGTGCCAGCTCACCACTTGGACAGGGGCCAGAGACCCAGTACTTC. Encoded protein: CASSPLGQGPETQYF.

The chain uses TRBV24-1 and TRBJ2-3, with a possible D match to TRBD2 (5 bases). The CDR3 totals 19 residues. Trimming stripped 1 base from V and 2 bases from J, with 21 bases between. Germline V CDR1 and CDR2: KGHDR, SFDVKD. The CDR3 protein is CATSDFVGERVPTTDTQYF. CDR3 in DNA: TGTGCCACCAGTGATTTTGTCGGGGAACGGGTCCCAACCACAGATACGCAGTATTTT.

This clone was observed a handful of times. The chain links TRBV5-1 to TRBJ2-2; D ambiguous. The CDR3 spans 15 residues. CDR1 is SGHRS, CDR2 YFSETQ, per germline. Trimming cost V 0 bases and J 2 bases, with 8 bases left between them. CDR3 sequence (DNA): TGCGCCAGCAGCTTGGGAGGTAGCAACACCGGGGAGCTGTTTTTT. It is translated as CASSLGGSNTGELFF.

This chain connects TRBV4-3 to TRBJ1-3; tentatively, D is TRBD1 (6 bases). Per germline, CDR1 LGHNA and CDR2 YSLEER. The CDR3 spans 15 residues. Trimming removed 4 bases from V and 0 bases from J, with 10 bases in between. The CDR3 spells CASSRQASSGNTIYF. The CDR3 nucleotides read TGCGCCAGCAGCCGACAGGCGAGCTCTGGAAACACCATATATTTT.

This chain connects TRBV29-1 to TRBJ1-4; 8 positions agree with TRBD1. The CDR3 is 13 amino acids. Germline values: CDR1 SQVTM, CDR2 ANQGSEA. V dropped 5 bases and J dropped 5; count of bases not matched to a gene: 4. The CDR3: CSVLRQGNEKLFF. For the CDR3, the DNA is TGCAGCGTTCTCAGACAGGGGAATGAAAAACTGTTTTTT.

The V call is TRBV4-2, the J call TRBJ2-1; 10 bases line up with TRBD2. CDR1 and CDR2 from the germline V gene are LGHNA and YNFKEQ. CDR3 length: 16 residues. After removal of 1 base from V and 2 bases from J, the junction contained 2 bases not matched to a gene. CDR3 residues: CASSQGGTSAYNEQFF. The CDR3 DNA reads as TGTGCCAGCAGCCAAGGAGGGACTAGCGCCTACAATGAGCAGTTCTTC.

This clone appeared a few times. The rearrangement joins TRBV29-1 to TRBJ2-1; a weak D match, TRBD2 (6 bases). Germline V CDR1 and CDR2: SQVTM, ANQGSEA. Trimming shortened V by 3 bases and J by 7 bases, and 13 bases separated the two germline ends. This CDR3 comprises 13 residues. CDR3 in amino acids: CSVDEPGVNEQFF. Here the CDR3 DNA reads TGCAGCGTTGACGAACCGGGGGTTAATGAGCAGTTCTTC.

This clone has only one observation. The rearrangement joins TRBV30 to TRBJ1-4; D gene ambiguous. Trimming pared 2 bases from V and 8 bases from J, leaving 6 bases between. The germline V gene encodes CDR1 GTSNPN and CDR2 SVGIG (reference sequence). There are 11 residues in the CDR3. The CDR3 protein is CAWSQVEKLFF. CDR3 nucleotide sequence: TGTGCCTGGAGTCAGGTCGAAAAACTGTTTTTT.

The gene calls are TRBV6-5 and TRBJ1-1; D is unclear. The germline gives CDR1 MNHEY, CDR2 SVGAGI. CDR3 size: 16 residues. With 4 bases removed from V and 2 bases from J, the gap between germline ends came to 17 bases. The CDR3 loop is CASSSDLGGHNTEAFF. The CDR3 DNA is TGTGCCAGCAGTTCGGACCTCGGAGGGCACAACACTGAAGCTTTCTTT.

This clone turned up a few times. V gene TRBV10-3 combines with J gene TRBJ1-1; 7 positions match TRBD1. The germline CDR1 and CDR2 sequences are ENHRY and SYGVKD. The CDR3 spans 14 residues. V lost 6 bases to trimming and J lost 4 bases; unmatched junction nucleotides: 8. The CDR3 spells CAISPPGGSTEAFF. For the CDR3, the DNA is TGTGCCATCAGCCCGCCAGGGGGTAGCACTGAAGCTTTCTTT.

This clone was seen only a few times. CDR3 protein: CAILTGRTGGSYNSPLHF. CDR3 in DNA: TGTGCCATTCTGACAGGGCGGACCGGGGGCTCCTATAATTCACCCCTCCACTTT. The J gene is TRBJ1-6, the V gene TRBV2, with TRBD1 matching over 7 bases. Per germline, CDR1 SNHLY and CDR2 FYNNEI. J gave up 0 bases and V 10 bases, and 15 bases lay outside the gene matches. The CDR3 has 18 residues. The complete variable domain, with remaining parts taken from reference TRBV2 and TRBJ1-6, reads EPEVTQTPSHQVTQMGQEVILRCVPISNHLYFYWYRQILGQKVEFLVSFYNNEISEKSEIFDDQFSVERPDGSNFTLKIRSTKLEDSAMYFCAILTGRTGGSYNSPLHFGNGTRLTVT.

This chain connects TRBV24-1 to TRBJ1-2; the match to TRBD1 covers 9 bases. CDR3 length: 14 amino acids. V lost 7 bases, J lost 3 bases, and 5 bases stayed unmatched. The germline V gene encodes CDR1 KGHDR and CDR2 SFDVKD. The CDR3 DNA is TGTGCCACCAGAGAGACAGGGGGTGACTATGGCTACACCTTC. Its protein product is CATRETGGDYGYTF.

V usage is TRBV3-1 (or the pseudogene TRBV3-2) and J usage is TRBJ1-2, with D possibly matching TRBD1 (6 bases). CDR1 and CDR2 (germline): LGHDT, YNNKEL (reference sequence). This CDR3 is built from 16 residues. Trimming left V 4 bases short and J 3 bases short, with 18 bases between. The CDR3 sequence is CASSPTLERGYYGYTF. DNA of the CDR3: TGTGCCAGCAGCCCTACACTTGAAAGGGGGTACTATGGCTACACCTTC.